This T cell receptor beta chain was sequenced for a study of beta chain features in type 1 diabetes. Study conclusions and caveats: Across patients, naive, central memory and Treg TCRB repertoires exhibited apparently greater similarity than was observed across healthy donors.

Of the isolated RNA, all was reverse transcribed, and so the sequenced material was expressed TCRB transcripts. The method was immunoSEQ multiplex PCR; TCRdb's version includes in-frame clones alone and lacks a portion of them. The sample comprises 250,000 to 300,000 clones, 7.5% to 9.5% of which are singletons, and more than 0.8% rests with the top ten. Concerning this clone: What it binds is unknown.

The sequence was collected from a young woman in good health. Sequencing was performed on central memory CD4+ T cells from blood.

CDR3 DNA: TGTGCCAGCAGCCAAGATACAAGGGACATACGGGCCAACGTCCTGACTTTC. It encodes CASSQDTRDIRANVLTF. The chain joins TRBV14 to TRBJ2-6, with D possibly matching TRBD1 (6 bases). From germline, CDR1 is SGHDN and CDR2 FVKESK. The CDR3 contains 17 residues. V lost 0 bases and J lost 5, with 14 bases in between.